A selection of T cell receptor beta chains follows, all from one sample in a study of blood T cell repertoires in COVID-19. Method: immunoSEQ multiplex PCR; TCRdb's copy keeps in-frame clones and lacks some. The sample lists about 67,000 clones, 87% occurring once. Sequenced material: peripheral blood. The receptors stem from an elderly woman with acute or convalescent COVID-19. CDR3s leave out the opening cysteine and the closing phenylalanine or tryptophan. D genes are given only for firm matches.

>TRBV7-2|TRBJ2-5|-
ASSSSGAGETQY
>TRBV4-2|TRBJ2-3|-
ASSLVGGVPDTQY
>TRBV2|TRBJ2-3|TRBD1
ASRGQVSSSAQY
>TRBV11-2|TRBJ2-4|-
ASSLGADLY
>TRBV19|TRBJ2-2|-
ASSPGRGFSGELF
>TRBV28|TRBJ1-5|-
ASSLVGVQPQH
>TRBV21-1|TRBJ2-3|-
ASSKGAPDFHTDTQY
>TRBV7-2|TRBJ1-6|-
ASSLGGVNSPLH
>TRBV5-6|TRBJ1-2|-
ASSLAGGGTTNYGYT
>TRBV7-3|TRBJ2-7|TRBD2
ASSPSPGLIYEQY
>TRBV3-1/TRBV3-2|TRBJ2-7|TRBD1
ASSQGATRGRYEQY
>TRBV27|TRBJ1-3|-
ASTSLLELTSGNTIY
>TRBV23-1|TRBJ2-5|-
ASRGFPRQETQY
>TRBV3-1/TRBV3-2|TRBJ2-1|-
ASSGSPKGGSYNEQF
>TRBV11-3|TRBJ2-1|TRBD2
ASSHRGPGRDYEQF
>TRBV30|TRBJ1-5|TRBD1
AWRLRGTGAKYSNQPQH
>TRBV4-1|TRBJ1-4|-
ASSQDRGVTNEKLF
>TRBV19|TRBJ1-1|TRBD1
ASSMTGTGDYTEAF
>TRBV27|TRBJ1-2|-
ASGVWGDGYT
>TRBV30|TRBJ1-2|-
AWKGVRTPTNYGYT
>TRBV3-1/TRBV3-2|TRBJ2-5|-
ASSQRGRGETQY
>TRBV6-1|TRBJ1-5|-
ASSDSGNQPQH
>TRBV18|TRBJ1-5|-
ASSRSANSNQPQH
>TRBV19|TRBJ2-7|-
ASSMTASSYEQY
>TRBV25-1|TRBJ2-2|-
ASSGLQFGELF
>TRBV7-2|TRBJ1-6|-
ASSFETSSYNSPLH
>TRBV3-1/TRBV3-2|TRBJ2-3|-
ASSPQLETDTQY
>TRBV5-1|TRBJ2-1|-
ASSLGRVANEQF
>TRBV27|TRBJ1-1|-
ATELWSEAF
>TRBV5-1|TRBJ2-3|TRBD1
ASSPPGQGITDTQY
>TRBV28|TRBJ2-1|TRBD2
ASHETSGSYEQF
>TRBV2|TRBJ2-7|TRBD2
ASKAGTISYEQY
>TRBV6-1|TRBJ1-3|-
ASSELRVSSGNTIY
>TRBV28|TRBJ1-6|-
ASSWRTVKLSDSPLH
>TRBV6-6|TRBJ2-7|TRBD2
ASYHPASGAYEQY
>TRBV19|TRBJ2-7|TRBD2
ASRPLLAGGRNEQY
>TRBV5-1|TRBJ1-2|TRBD1
ASSEGQFYGYT
>TRBV7-9|TRBJ1-1|TRBD1
ASSLDRGTEAF
>TRBV21-1|TRBJ1-5|-
ASSGTGARGQPQH
>TRBV29-1|TRBJ1-2|TRBD1
SVGQGNGYGYT
>TRBV14|TRBJ2-1|TRBD1
ASRHQQGAYNEQF
>TRBV5-1|TRBJ2-4|TRBD1
ASSSGQGEGSGNIQY
>TRBV4-1|TRBJ2-7|-
ASSQDPGVEQY
>TRBV9|TRBJ1-6|TRBD1
ASNLDRLGSPLH
>TRBV29-1|TRBJ2-7|TRBD2
SGGLASEQY
>TRBV6-5|TRBJ2-5|-
ASIDRGAGETQY
>TRBV3-1/TRBV3-2|TRBJ2-7|-
ASSQEFSPYEQY
>TRBV9|TRBJ2-2|-
ASSAYGNTGELF
>TRBV5-4|TRBJ2-1|-
ASSPGIVAGGNEQF
>TRBV5-5|TRBJ1-5|TRBD1
ASSIRPGQGTSQPQH